The 27 T cell receptor beta chains below all came from one sample that was sequenced in a study of Ad26.COV2.S vaccination and SARS-CoV-2 variants. Measured with immunoSEQ multiplex PCR; TCRdb has only the in-frame clones, and not every one. Here the sample spans about 470,000 clones, about 90% being singletons. Documented treatment: 15 to 20 received Ad26.COV2.S at low or high dose, single or two shots; a few received placebo; per-sample allocation not given. Following the first vaccine or placebo injection, samples were taken on day 63. The starting material was peripheral blood, obtained in a trial of Ad26.COV2.S vaccine versus placebo. These receptors came from a person between 18 and 60 years old who received the Ad26.COV2.S COVID-19 vaccine or a placebo.

This clone was counted only a few times. The CDR3 bases are TGTGCCAGTAGTAACACCGGGGCTCAAGAGACCCAGTACTTC. It yields the protein CASSNTGAQETQYF. The chain carries TRBV19 and TRBJ2-5; D is tentatively TRBD1 or TRBD2 (5 bases each). Germline values: CDR1 LNHDA, CDR2 SQIVND (reference sequence). The CDR3 has 14 residues. The V end was cut by 4 bases, the J end by 2 bases, with 11 bases between.

The chain links TRBV11-2 to TRBJ2-7; D gene ambiguous. Germline CDR1 SGHAT, CDR2 FQNNGV. V lost 3 bases and J 5 bases, leaving 5 bases between the germline ends. This CDR3 is 11 amino acids long. CDR3 amino acids: CASSFLHEQYF. The CDR3 nucleotides are TGTGCCAGCAGCTTTCTCCACGAGCAGTACTTC.

This chain uses TRBV9 with TRBJ2-1, with 11 bases aligning to TRBD2. The CDR3 is made up of 15 amino acids. After removal of 4 bases from V and 8 bases from J, the junction contained 8 bases not matched to a gene. The germline gives CDR1 SGDLS, CDR2 YYNGEE. Written as DNA, the CDR3 is TGTGCCAGCAGCTCACTAGCGGGAGTAGGCGATGAGCAGTTCTTC. Translated: CASSSLAGVGDEQFF.

This CDR3 is CASSLLTSGQGNTEAFF. CDR3 bases: TGTGCCAGCAGCTTACTCACCTCTGGACAGGGGAACACTGAAGCTTTCTTT. The genes are TRBV27 and TRBJ1-1; 8 nucleotides agree with TRBD1. V shed 6 bases, J shed 1 base, and the junction held 13 bases outside the gene matches. Germline V gene lookup returns CDR1 MNHEY and CDR2 SMNVEV (reference sequence). The CDR3 extends over 17 amino acids.

J is TRBJ1-1 and V is TRBV28; tentative D call: TRBD1 (5 bases). Per the germline V gene, CDR1 is MDHEN and CDR2 is SYDVKM. The CDR3 runs to 13 residues. CDR3 amino acids: CGCKDSVNTEAFF. In DNA form, the CDR3 reads TGTGGCTGCAAAGACAGTGTGAACACTGAAGCTTTCTTT.

The gene calls are TRBV5-8 and TRBJ2-2; possibly TRBD2 for D (6 bases). This CDR3 contains 15 residues. The germline V and J ends were trimmed by 0 bases and 5 bases, with 11 bases remaining between them. Germline CDR1 SGHTS, CDR2 YDEGEE. The CDR3 nucleotides are TGTGCCAGCAGCTTGGTAGCCGGGGGTACCGGGGAGCTGTTTTTT. Its translation is CASSLVAGGTGELFF. The full variable domain, its missing parts supplied by reference TRBV5-8 and TRBJ2-2, is EAGVTQSPTHLIKTRGQQATLRCSPISGHTSVYWYQQALGLGLQFLLWYDEGEERNRGNFPPRFSGRQFPNYSSELNVNALELEDSALYLCASSLVAGGTGELFFGEGSRLTVL.

The rearrangement uses TRBV5-4 and TRBJ2-7, with TRBD2 identical over 13 bases. The V gene end was trimmed by 4 bases and the J gene end by 0 bases; junction bases not matched to a gene: 4. There are 16 residues in the CDR3. Germline values: CDR1 SGHNT, CDR2 YYREEE (reference sequence). For the CDR3, the DNA is TGTGCCAGCAGCAAGGGACTAGCGGGGAGCTCCTACGAGCAGTACTTC. Protein sequence: CASSKGLAGSSYEQYF.

The chain is built from TRBV4-3 and TRBJ1-5, with D maybe TRBD1 (5 bases). The CDR3 totals 15 residues. Germline CDR1 and CDR2: LGHNA and YSLEER. The V end was cut by 0 bases, the J end by 7 bases, with 13 bases between. The CDR3: CASSQDSQGGQPQHF. CDR3 nucleotides: TGCGCCAGCAGCCAAGATAGCCAGGGCGGCCAGCCCCAGCATTTT.

The V call is TRBV5-6, the J call TRBJ2-7; D is ambiguous. Germline values: CDR1 SGHDT, CDR2 YYEEEE. This CDR3 has 14 residues. V lost 0 bases and J 5 bases, leaving 12 bases between the germline ends. CDR3 residues: CASSLGPFADEQYF. CDR3 sequence (DNA): TGTGCCAGCAGCTTGGGACCTTTCGCCGACGAGCAGTACTTC.

A few counts support this clone. V gene TRBV27 combines with J gene TRBJ2-5; D is tentatively TRBD1 or TRBD2 (5 bases each). The CDR3 consists of 11 residues. V lost 2 bases to trimming and J lost 12 bases, with 10 bases between them. Germline CDR1 and CDR2: MNHEY and SMNVEV (reference sequence). The CDR3 region has the DNA TGTGCCAGCAGTTTAGAGGGGATCGAGTACTTC. Translation: CASSLEGIEYF.

This chain joins TRBV20-1 and TRBJ1-3, with D tentatively TRBD1 (5 bases). Trimming removed 3 bases at V and 4 bases at J, with 10 bases between. The CDR3 contains 13 residues. Germline V gene lookup returns CDR1 DFQATT and CDR2 SNEGSKA (reference sequence). CDR3 coding DNA: TGCAGTGCTAGTGCAGGGCAAGGAAACACCATATATTTT. This sequence encodes CSASAGQGNTIYF.

This sequence joins TRBV5-6 and TRBJ1-4, with 9 bases matching TRBD1. CDR1 and CDR2 (germline): SGHDT, YYEEEE. V lost 4 bases, J lost 6 bases, and 7 bases stayed unmatched. The CDR3 length is 15 residues. CDR3 in amino acids: CASSGGTGLDEKLFF. The CDR3 DNA sequence: TGTGCCAGCAGCGGGGGGACAGGGTTGGATGAAAAACTGTTTTTT.

The J gene is TRBJ1-1, the V gene TRBV19; no clear D. Trimming shortened V by 5 bases and J by 3 bases, and 10 bases separated the two germline ends. Germline assignment: CDR1 LNHDA and CDR2 SQIVND (reference sequence). The CDR3 runs 13 residues. CDR3 protein: CASSLRTYTEAFF. In DNA, the CDR3 is TGTGCCAGTAGTTTAAGGACTTACACTGAAGCTTTCTTT.

This chain links TRBV27 with TRBJ2-6; D may match TRBD1 or TRBD2 (5 bases each). With 5 bases removed from V and 0 bases from J, the gap between germline ends came to 11 bases. Germline CDR1 is MNHEY and CDR2 is SMNVEV (reference sequence). The CDR3 runs to 16 residues. The CDR3 loop reads CASSTRDHSGANVLTF. The CDR3 coding sequence is TGTGCCAGCAGTACCAGGGACCACTCTGGGGCCAACGTCCTGACTTTC.

The genes are TRBV7-9 and TRBJ2-7; D is unresolved. The CDR3 extends over 14 amino acids. Germline V gene lookup returns CDR1 SEHNR and CDR2 FQNEAQ (reference sequence). Trimming cost V 5 bases and J 4 bases, with 15 bases left between them. As DNA, the CDR3 is TGTGCCAGCAGCGCACAGTGGACGGAATACGAGCAGTACTTC. This encodes CASSAQWTEYEQYF. Full variable domain (remainder filled in from reference TRBV7-9 and TRBJ2-7): DTGVSQNPRHKITKRGQNVTFRCDPISEHNRLYWYRQTLGQGPEFLTYFQNEAQLEKSRLLSDRFSAERPKGSFSTLEIQRTEQGDSAMYLCASSAQWTEYEQYFGPGTRLTVT.

The chain uses TRBV19 and TRBJ1-1; 8 positions agree with TRBD1. Germline V lookup: CDR1 LNHDA, CDR2 SQIVND (reference sequence). CDR3 size: 15 residues. After removal of 3 bases from V and 3 bases from J, the junction contained 6 bases not matched to a gene. The CDR3 loop reads CASSIGRGRDTEAFF. The CDR3 DNA is TGTGCCAGTAGTATTGGCAGGGGGCGCGACACTGAAGCTTTCTTT.

This rearrangement joins TRBV5-4 to TRBJ2-3; possibly TRBD2 for D (7 bases). The CDR3 totals 15 residues. In germline, CDR1 is SGHNT, CDR2 YYREEE (reference sequence). Trimming pared 4 bases from V and 5 bases from J, leaving 17 bases between. CDR3 bases: TGTGCCAGCAGCCCGGGGGCGGGAGCGGGAGATACGCAGTATTTT. Its protein is CASSPGAGAGDTQYF.

This sequence joins TRBV15 and TRBJ2-5; TRBD2 aligns across 8 bases. V lost 4 bases and J lost 5; bases outside the gene matches: 12. Germline V gene data show CDR1 as LNHNV and CDR2 as YYDKDF (reference sequence). The CDR3 extends over 16 amino acids. The CDR3 region is CATSIAPSGSTETQYF. CDR3 sequence (DNA): TGTGCCACCAGCATAGCCCCCAGCGGGAGTACTGAGACCCAGTACTTC.

V and J are TRBV7-2 and TRBJ1-1, with D unclear. Germline CDR1 reads SGHTA; CDR2 reads FQGNSA. Trimming took 0 bases from V and 1 from J, leaving 3 bases between them. The CDR3 runs to 13 residues. CDR3 region: CASSLAENTEAFF. The CDR3 nucleotides read TGTGCCAGCAGCTTAGCTGAGAACACTGAAGCTTTCTTT.

V and J are TRBV18 and TRBJ2-2; D is uncertain. From germline, CDR1 is KGHSH and CDR2 LQKENI. The CDR3 is 14 residues long. V was shortened by 0 bases and J by 10 bases, with 12 bases between the two germline ends. CDR3 sequence: CASSPPERVSELFF. DNA for the CDR3: TGTGCCAGCTCACCACCGGAAAGGGTATCGGAGCTGTTTTTT.

V and J are TRBV2 and TRBJ2-2; 8 bases are a match to TRBD1. Trimming cost V 2 bases and J 6 bases; bases outside gene matches: 11. This CDR3 has 17 amino acids. The V gene's germline CDR1 is SNHLY and CDR2 FYNNEI. The CDR3 DNA is TGTGCCAGCAGTGAACGAGGGACAGGATCAATACCCGGGGAGCTGTTTTTT. As protein: CASSERGTGSIPGELFF.

This chain joins TRBV9 and TRBJ2-2; 9 bases are shared with TRBD2. The CDR3 loop spans 16 amino acids. Trimming cost V 2 bases and J 2 bases; bases outside gene matches: 4. The germline V gene encodes CDR1 SGDLS and CDR2 YYNGEE. In DNA form, the CDR3 reads TGTGCCAGCAGCGTCCGACTAGCGGAAAACACCGGGGAGCTGTTTTTT. Protein sequence: CASSVRLAENTGELFF.

This chain uses TRBV3-1 (or the pseudogene TRBV3-2) with TRBJ2-3; D perhaps matches TRBD2 (6 bases). Germline V lookup: CDR1 LGHDT, CDR2 YNNKEL (reference sequence). Trimming pared 3 bases from V and 0 bases from J, leaving 10 bases between. The length of the CDR3 is 15 residues. This CDR3 is CASSQGLTSTDTQYF. CDR3 bases: TGTGCCAGCAGCCAGGGACTTACTAGCACAGATACGCAGTATTTT.

The count of this clone is one. CDR3 region: CAISDGRAGQETQYF. The CDR3 nucleotides are TGTGCCATCAGTGACGGGAGGGCGGGCCAAGAGACCCAGTACTTC. The chain couples TRBV10-3 to TRBJ2-5, with 8 positions matching TRBD2. This CDR3 comprises 15 residues. With V trimmed by 3 bases and J by 1 base, 4 bases remained unmatched. Germline V CDR1 and CDR2: ENHRY, SYGVKD.

This clone showed up just a few times. The rearrangement uses TRBV24-1 and TRBJ2-7, with 9 bases matching TRBD1. The CDR3 length is 17 residues. In germline, CDR1 is KGHDR, CDR2 SFDVKD. V lost 2 bases to trimming and J lost 5 bases; unmatched junction nucleotides: 12. The CDR3 nucleotides are TGTGCCACCAGTGATTCGACGACCGGGACAGGGATCGACGAGCAGTACTTC. Its protein product is CATSDSTTGTGIDEQYF.

This clone was seen a single time. The chain couples TRBV3-1 (or the pseudogene TRBV3-2) to TRBJ2-7; tentative D call: TRBD2 (6 bases). Germline V gives CDR1 LGHDT, CDR2 YNNKEL (reference sequence). Trimming took 4 bases from V and 4 from J, leaving 17 bases between them. The CDR3 contains 15 residues. Here the CDR3 DNA reads TGTGCCAGCAGCCCCTCTAGCGTTATTTTGTACGAGCAGTACTTC. Protein sequence: CASSPSSVILYEQYF.

This clone showed up just a few times. The chain has TRBV7-3 and TRBJ1-1; D gene uncertain. With 3 bases removed from V and 3 bases from J, the gap between germline ends came to 8 bases. CDR1 and CDR2 (germline): SGHTA, FQGTGA. This CDR3 has 13 residues. The CDR3 bases are TGTGCCAGCAGCTTCAGGTCCGACACTGAAGCTTTCTTT. Translating it yields CASSFRSDTEAFF.